The 17 T cell receptor beta chains below come from one sample, sequenced in a study of molecular identifiers for immune sequencing clone quantification. TCRdb ran MiXCR on the PCR reads and lists one entry per CDR3 protein. The sample records about 630,000 distinct CDR3 sequences, around 25% being singletons. The source material was naive CD8+ T cells from blood, with Jurkat cell RNA spiked in. Subset denoted: FACS-sorted CD8+CD4-CCR7+CD45RA+ naive T cells. The receptors stem from a human donor in good health. Some libraries in this study had Jurkat cell RNA spiked in.

The J gene is TRBJ2-2, the V gene TRBV12-5; no clear D gene. The CDR3 runs 16 residues. CDR1 is LGHNT, CDR2 FRNRAP, per germline. The V end was cut by 1 base, the J end by 3 bases, with 12 bases between. CDR3 bases: TGTGCTAGTGGTTTGGATAGGCACAGTTACACCGGGGAGCTGTTTTTT. Translated, it gives CASGLDRHSYTGELFF.

Remarks on this clonotype: This could be a read error, since a much larger clone is one nucleotide away. The J gene is TRBJ2-7, the V gene TRBV20-1, with 13 nucleotides matching TRBD2. Germline V gene data show CDR1 as DFQATT and CDR2 as SNEGSKA (reference sequence). CDR3 length: 15 amino acids. CDR3 in amino acids: CRSNGGLAGFHEQYF. Here the CDR3 DNA reads TGCAGGTCTAATGGGGGACTAGCGGGATTCCACGAGCAGTACTTC.

This clonotype turned up a few times. The chain has TRBV29-1 and TRBJ2-1, with D tentatively TRBD2 (5 bases). This CDR3 comprises 10 residues. Germline lookup yields CDR1 SQVTM and CDR2 ANQGSEA. V dropped 7 bases and J dropped 9 bases, with 10 bases sitting between them. CDR3 coding DNA: TGCAGCGCAGAGAGCGGTGAGCAGTTCTTC. Amino acids: CSAESGEQFF.

There are a few counts of this clonotype. This sequence joins TRBV20-1 and TRBJ2-5; D possibly matches TRBD1 or TRBD2 (5 bases each). Deletions cut 2 bases from V and 5 bases from J, with 21 bases between. The CDR3 runs to 16 residues. Looked up from germline, CDR1 is DFQATT and CDR2 is SNEGSKA (reference sequence). The chain's CDR3 is CSARLNRDAQGETQYF. In DNA, the CDR3 is TGCAGTGCTAGACTAAACCGGGACGCCCAGGGTGAGACCCAGTACTTC.

This clonotype came up a few times. The V call is TRBV6-6, the J call TRBJ1-2; D unclear. CDR1 and CDR2 from the germline V gene are MNHNY and SVGAGI (reference sequence). The CDR3 loop spans 15 amino acids. Trimming stripped 5 bases from V and 0 bases from J, with 13 bases between. The CDR3 sequence: CASSTYTISNYGYTF. CDR3 DNA sequence: TGTGCCAGCAGTACTTACACGATCTCTAACTATGGCTACACCTTC.

The genes are TRBV7-9 and TRBJ2-7, with D perhaps matching TRBD1 or TRBD2 (5 bases each). V was clipped by 2 bases and J by 2 bases, with 19 bases between them. Germline CDR1 reads SEHNR; CDR2 reads FQNEAQ (reference sequence). CDR3 length: 17 residues. This CDR3 reads CASSLPLGDDRTYEQYF. The CDR3 region has the DNA TGTGCCAGCAGCTTACCACTGGGGGACGACCGTACCTACGAGCAGTACTTC.

With respect to this clonotype: The junction does not match germline at one end; this may be a read error. This rearrangement joins TRBV5-1 to TRBJ1-1; D is undetermined. Germline CDR1 is SGHRS and CDR2 is YFSETQ. The CDR3 runs to 12 residues. The CDR3 bases are TGCGCCAACAGCTTGGGCGCCGACGGAGCTTTCTTT. Protein: CANSLGADGAFF.

The chain carries TRBV9 and TRBJ2-1; D possibly matches TRBD1 or TRBD2 (6 bases each). V lost 0 bases to trimming and J lost 2 bases, with 9 bases between them. Germline V gene lookup returns CDR1 SGDLS and CDR2 YYNGEE. CDR3 length: 15 residues. The CDR3 DNA is TGTGCCAGCAGCGTAGCCGGGGGCACCTACAATGAGCAGTTCTTC. It codes for CASSVAGGTYNEQFF. Supplemented by reference TRBV9 and TRBJ2-1, the full variable domain reads DSGVTQTPKHLITATGQRVTLRCSPRSGDLSVYWYQQSLDQGLQFLIQYYNGEERAKGNILERFSAQQFPDLHSELNLSSLELGDSALYFCASSVAGGTYNEQFFGPGTRLTVL.

This clonotype was observed many times. V usage is TRBV19 and J usage is TRBJ2-7; D may be TRBD1 (6 bases). This CDR3 is 13 amino acids long. Germline CDR1 is LNHDA and CDR2 is SQIVND (reference sequence). V shed 5 bases and J shed 6 bases, with 14 bases lying between them. The CDR3 sequence: CASSGGPVIEQYF. The CDR3 DNA reads TGTGCCAGTAGTGGGGGCCCCGTCATCGAGCAGTACTTC. Using reference TRBV19 and TRBJ2-7 for the parts outside the CDR3, the full variable domain is DGGITQSPKYLFRKEGQNVTLSCEQNLNHDAMYWYRQDPGQGLRLIYYSQIVNDFQKGDIAEGYSVSREKKESFPLTVTSAQKNPTAFYLCASSGGPVIEQYFGPGTRLTVT.

This clonotype was counted at least ten times. The chain has TRBV4-1 and TRBJ2-3; 10 bases fit TRBD2. The junction had 5 bases not matched to a gene; V was cut back by 1 base and J by 4 bases. There are 16 residues in the CDR3. Germline-derived CDR1 and CDR2 are MGHRA and YSYEKL. The chain's CDR3 is CASSQAASGGADTQYF. Here the CDR3 DNA reads TGCGCCAGCAGCCAAGCGGCTAGCGGGGGAGCAGATACGCAGTATTTT.

A few counts support this clonotype. The rearrangement links TRBV19 to TRBJ1-3; 7 bases match TRBD1. V dropped 5 bases and J dropped 2; count of bases not matched to a gene: 6. CDR1 LNHDA and CDR2 SQIVND come from the germline V gene (reference sequence). The CDR3 is 15 amino acids. The CDR3 DNA is TGTGCCAGTAGTCTCGGACAGGACGCTGGAAACACCATATATTTT. It yields the protein CASSLGQDAGNTIYF.

This clonotype showed up many times. The chain has TRBV5-1 and TRBJ2-7; D call uncertain. V was clipped by 0 bases and J by 10 bases, with 11 bases between them. CDR1 and CDR2 (germline): SGHRS, YFSETQ. The CDR3 spans 12 residues. The CDR3 here is CASSLGYEVQYF. The CDR3 nucleotides are TGCGCCAGCAGCTTGGGGTATGAGGTTCAGTACTTC.

As to this clonotype: The junction departs from the called germline gene at one end, perhaps through a read error. The V call is TRBV12-3 or TRBV12-4, the J call TRBJ2-6, with D possibly being TRBD2 (6 bases). This CDR3 region has 17 residues. The CDR3 protein is CACRPRDSGSGANVLTF. The CDR3 DNA is TGTGCCTGCAGACCCCGGGACTCTGGCTCTGGGGCCAACGTCCTGACTTTC.

The chain employs TRBV4-3 and TRBJ2-7, with D possibly called TRBD1 or TRBD2 (5 bases each). This CDR3 region has 15 residues. Germline loops: CDR1 LGHNA, CDR2 YSLEER. V was trimmed by 0 bases and J by 3 bases, leaving 12 bases between them. CDR3 in amino acids: CASSQEDRGGYEQYF. The CDR3, as DNA: TGCGCCAGCAGCCAAGAAGATCGTGGGGGCTACGAGCAGTACTTC.

This clonotype was seen ten or more times. The gene calls are TRBV6-2 or TRBV6-3 and TRBJ2-2; D gene uncertain. From germline, CDR1 is MNHEY and CDR2 SVGEGT. V dropped 4 bases and J dropped 6 bases, with 9 bases sitting between them. This CDR3 comprises 13 residues. The CDR3 loop reads CASSLAGAGELFF. The CDR3, as DNA: TGTGCCAGCAGTTTAGCCGGAGCCGGGGAGCTGTTTTTT.

At least ten counts were recorded for this clonotype. This chain joins TRBV29-1 and TRBJ2-3; 8 nucleotides agree with TRBD2. CDR3 length equals 17 residues. V shed 0 bases and J 3 bases; nucleotides not matched to a gene: 11. The germline gives CDR1 SQVTM, CDR2 ANQGSEA. This CDR3 reads CSVEEGRAGGGTDTQYF. In DNA, the CDR3 is TGCAGCGTTGAAGAGGGACGGGCGGGAGGCGGGACAGATACGCAGTATTTT.

V is TRBV7-8 and J is TRBJ1-4; TRBD1 agrees at 7 bases. Germline values: CDR1 SGHVS, CDR2 FQNEAQ. V trimming: 3 bases; J trimming: 4 bases; junction bases outside the gene matches: 5. The CDR3 has 15 residues. In DNA form, the CDR3 reads TGTGCCAGCAGCTTCTCGGGACAGCTTAATGAAAAACTGTTTTTT. This encodes CASSFSGQLNEKLFF.